The 15 T cell receptor beta chains given below trace back to one sample, sequenced in a study of cytomegalovirus exposure and HLA in healthy donors (dated by TCRdb to between 2016 and 2019). Receptors were amplified or captured by the immunoSEQ multiplex PCR assay. TCRdb limited this immuneACCESS table to in-frame rearrangements with V and J called. A share of clones is missing; checked studies link under half to unresolved V genes, and the rest is unexplained. Within this sample are under 200,000 clones, with roughly 90% of them counted one time only. About a tenth of the sample is in the top ten clones. Material for sequencing was PBMCs. All receptors derive from a young woman in good health and CMV-seropositive.

The chain has TRBV5-1 and TRBJ1-1; D call uncertain. The CDR3 consists of 16 residues. Trimming cost V 7 bases and J 1 base, with 20 bases left between them. Germline lookup yields CDR1 SGHRS and CDR2 YFSETQ. CDR3 loop: CASALVPKTGNTEAFF. The CDR3 DNA follows: TGCGCCAGCGCCCTAGTCCCGAAGACGGGGAACACTGAAGCTTTCTTT.

In its sample, this clone was seen a few times. The chain links TRBV5-1 to TRBJ2-7, with D unclear. Germline CDR1 and CDR2: SGHRS and YFSETQ. This CDR3 contains 13 residues. Trimming stripped 5 bases from V and 4 bases from J, with 13 bases between. CDR3 DNA: TGCGCCAGCAGTGGTGACTCGCTGTACGAGCAGTACTTC. Translating gives CASSGDSLYEQYF.

The CDR3 region has the DNA TGTGCCAGCAGCTTAGCTGACGTGGTCGTTGGGGCGGATACGCAGTATTTT. Translating gives CASSLADVVVGADTQYF. J is TRBJ2-3 and V is TRBV7-2; a weak D match, TRBD1 (5 bases). Trimming left V 0 bases short and J 6 bases short, with 19 bases between. The CDR3 covers 17 residues. The V gene's germline CDR1 is SGHTA and CDR2 FQGNSA.

This chain links TRBV19 with TRBJ2-7; tentative D call: TRBD2 (6 bases). V was clipped by 4 bases and J by 2 bases, with 12 bases between them. Germline V CDR1 and CDR2: LNHDA, SQIVND (reference sequence). The CDR3 has 14 residues. The CDR3, as DNA: TGTGCCAGTAGTAGTCCGGGGGTCACCTACGAGCAGTACTTC. As protein: CASSSPGVTYEQYF.

V is TRBV7-9 and J is TRBJ2-7; a weak D match, TRBD1 (5 bases). With 4 bases removed from V and 3 bases from J, the gap between germline ends came to 10 bases. Germline values: CDR1 SEHNR, CDR2 FQNEAQ (reference sequence). The CDR3 sequence is 13 residues long. Written as DNA, the CDR3 is TGTGCCAGCAGCTCCAGGGTGGGCTACGAGCAGTACTTC. Encoded protein: CASSSRVGYEQYF.

The chain uses TRBV19 and TRBJ2-7; D not certain. The CDR3 has 14 amino acids. Trimming took off 7 bases at V and 2 bases at J, with 15 bases between the two ends. Germline V gene lookup returns CDR1 LNHDA and CDR2 SQIVND (reference sequence). CDR3 region: CASTPRGDAYEQYF. The DNA of the CDR3 is TGTGCCAGTACCCCAAGAGGAGATGCCTACGAGCAGTACTTC.

The rearrangement joins TRBV29-1 to TRBJ2-7; TRBD2 agrees at 9 bases. Germline V gives CDR1 SQVTM, CDR2 ANQGSEA. V gave up 4 bases and J gave up 4 bases; unmatched junction bases: 14. The CDR3 extends over 16 amino acids. The CDR3 DNA reads as TGCAGCGTTGTTCTTGTTAAGGCGGGAGGGCAGTACGAGCAGTACTTC. It is translated as CSVVLVKAGGQYEQYF.

The chain couples TRBV28 to TRBJ2-7, with D unclear. V was trimmed by 5 bases and J by 2 bases, leaving 10 bases between them. This CDR3 has 13 residues. CDR1 and CDR2 from the germline V gene are MDHEN and SYDVKM. In nucleotides, the CDR3 is TGTGCCAGCAGTCCCCCCCCCACCTACGAGCAGTACTTC. It yields the protein CASSPPPTYEQYF. Full variable domain (rest looked up from reference TRBV28 and TRBJ2-7): DVKVTQSSRYLVKRTGEKVFLECVQDMDHENMFWYRQDPGLGLRLIYFSYDVKMKEKGDIPEGYSVSREKKERFSLILESASTNQTSMYLCASSPPPTYEQYFGPGTRLTVT.

The V call is TRBV19, the J call TRBJ2-1, with 9 bases that match TRBD2. The V segment lost 7 bases and the J segment 2 bases; nucleotides outside the gene matches: 9. CDR3 length equals 16 residues. Germline V CDR1 and CDR2: LNHDA, SQIVND (reference sequence). CDR3 in DNA: TGTGCCAGTATCCCCGAGGCGGGAGGGCCCTACAATGAGCAGTTCTTC. This codes for CASIPEAGGPYNEQFF.

V and J are TRBV6-5 and TRBJ2-1, with no clear D. The CDR3 has 14 residues. Germline loops: CDR1 MNHEY, CDR2 SVGAGI. V lost 4 bases, J lost 8 bases, and 15 bases lay in between. CDR3 bases: TGTGCCAGCAGTTCCCCCGCTAGATTTCATGAGCAGTTCTTC. This sequence encodes CASSSPARFHEQFF.

The rearrangement uses TRBV5-4 and TRBJ2-1, with 9 bases matching TRBD1. The germline CDR1 and CDR2 sequences are SGHNT and YYREEE (reference sequence). J lost 3 bases, V lost 1 base, and 2 bases had no gene match. There are 15 residues in the CDR3. CDR3 sequence: CASSLRDRVYNEQFF. The CDR3 DNA sequence: TGTGCCAGCAGCTTGAGGGACAGGGTCTACAATGAGCAGTTCTTC.

The V gene is TRBV9, the J gene TRBJ1-2; D gene unclear. Germline loops: CDR1 SGDLS, CDR2 YYNGEE. The CDR3 is made up of 14 amino acids. The germline V and J ends were trimmed by 3 bases and 5 bases, with 14 bases remaining between them. CDR3 nucleotides: TGTGCCAGCAGCGGCGTCGAGACGGGGTATGGCTACACCTTC. It specifies CASSGVETGYGYTF.

This clone turned up a few times. The V gene is TRBV28, the J gene TRBJ2-1, with TRBD1 identical over 9 bases. The CDR3 length is 16 residues. V dropped 8 bases and J dropped 5; count of bases not matched to a gene: 13. Germline values: CDR1 MDHEN, CDR2 SYDVKM. CDR3 loop: CASGDLGQGTDNEQFF. CDR3 nucleotides: TGTGCCAGCGGCGACCTGGGACAGGGAACCGACAATGAGCAGTTCTTC.

This chain uses TRBV29-1 with TRBJ1-2, with D tentatively TRBD1 (6 bases). V was trimmed by 6 bases and J by 5 bases, leaving 16 bases between them. The CDR3 is 13 residues long. Germline values: CDR1 SQVTM, CDR2 ANQGSEA. The CDR3 is CSVEDSRLYGYTF. As DNA, the CDR3 is TGCAGCGTCGAGGACAGCCGGTTATATGGCTACACCTTC.

The chain carries TRBV11-2 and TRBJ1-1; D is unclear. V shed 1 base and J shed 0 bases, with 12 bases lying between them. Germline assignment: CDR1 SGHAT and CDR2 FQNNGV. The CDR3 covers 16 residues. CDR3 protein: CASSLVTTLLNTEAFF. The CDR3 DNA reads as TGTGCCAGCAGCTTAGTGACAACTTTATTGAACACTGAAGCTTTCTTT.